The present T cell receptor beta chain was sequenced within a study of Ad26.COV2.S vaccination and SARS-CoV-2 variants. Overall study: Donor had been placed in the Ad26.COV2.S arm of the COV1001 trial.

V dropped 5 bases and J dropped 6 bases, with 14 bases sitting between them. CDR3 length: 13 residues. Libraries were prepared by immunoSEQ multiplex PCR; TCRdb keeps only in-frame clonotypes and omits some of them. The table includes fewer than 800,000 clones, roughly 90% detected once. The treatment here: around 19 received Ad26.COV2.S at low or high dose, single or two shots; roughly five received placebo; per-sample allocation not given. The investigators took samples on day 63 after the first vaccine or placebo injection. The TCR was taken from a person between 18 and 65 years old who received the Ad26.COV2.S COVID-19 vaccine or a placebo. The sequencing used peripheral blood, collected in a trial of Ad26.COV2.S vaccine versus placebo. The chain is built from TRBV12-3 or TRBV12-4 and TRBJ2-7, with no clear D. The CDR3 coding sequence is TGTGCCAGCAGTGTCGTAGTAGTCGGCGAGCAGTACTTC. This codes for CASSVVVVGEQYF.